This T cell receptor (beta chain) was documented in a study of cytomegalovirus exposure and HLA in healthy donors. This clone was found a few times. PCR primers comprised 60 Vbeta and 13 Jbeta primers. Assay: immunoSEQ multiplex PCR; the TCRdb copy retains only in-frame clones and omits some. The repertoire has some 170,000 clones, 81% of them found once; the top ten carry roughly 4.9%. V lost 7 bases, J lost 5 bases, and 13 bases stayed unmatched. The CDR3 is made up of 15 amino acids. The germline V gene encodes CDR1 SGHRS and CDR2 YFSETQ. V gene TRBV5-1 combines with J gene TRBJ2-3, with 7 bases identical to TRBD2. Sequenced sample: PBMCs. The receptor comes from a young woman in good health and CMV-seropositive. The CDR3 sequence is CASPPGGTLRDTQYF. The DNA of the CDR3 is TGCGCCAGCCCTCCGGGGGGTACTCTGAGAGATACGCAGTATTTT. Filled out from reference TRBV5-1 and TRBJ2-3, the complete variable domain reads KAGVTQTPRYLIKTRGQQVTLSCSPISGHRSVSWYQQTPGQGLQFLFEYFSETQRNKGNFPGRFSGRQFSNSRSEMNVSTLELGDSALYLCASPPGGTLRDTQYFGPGTRLTVL.